The clone carrying this T cell receptor beta chain was counted once. Its antigen is not known. V shed 3 bases and J shed 0 bases, with 4 bases lying between them. This CDR3 has 12 residues. The V gene's germline CDR1 is GTSNPN and CDR2 SVGIG (reference sequence). Produced via immunoSEQ multiplex PCR; TCRdb's table is partial and in-frame only. The sample contains 150,000 to 200,000 clones, 91% of which appear only once. The data were obtained in a study of cytomegalovirus exposure and HLA in healthy donors. Study outcomes and limitations: The study designated 150 or so TCR beta chains cytomegalovirus-associated.

This sequence was found in a woman aged 18-30 years in good health and CMV-seropositive. Material for sequencing was PBMCs. This chain joins TRBV30 and TRBJ2-3; D ambiguous. DNA of the CDR3: TGTGCCTGGAGCCAGAGCACAGATACGCAGTATTTT. Amino acid sequence: CAWSQSTDTQYF.